Here is one TCR beta chain with its context. Its antigen remains unidentified. The sample belongs to a study of cytomegalovirus exposure and HLA in healthy donors. The CDR3 consists of 16 residues. CDR1 and CDR2 from the germline V gene are MNHEY and SVGAGI. The V gene lost 0 bases and the J gene lost 4 bases, with 12 bases spanning the gap. Profiled with immunoSEQ multiplex PCR; TCRdb holds only in-frame clones, not every one. The sample includes approximately 60,000 clones, 93% of them seen just once. Whole-study results and caveats: First-cohort TCR clusters were later found to tend to co-occur in the 120 validation repertoires. According to reports, the classifier identified cytomegalovirus status with high specificity and sensitivity. It was 160 or so TCR beta chains that were listed as cytomegalovirus-associated.

Material for sequencing was PBMCs. The sequence came from a woman younger than 30 in good health and CMV-seronegative. The V gene is TRBV6-5, the J gene TRBJ1-4; possible D gene TRBD1, 5 bases. CDR3 amino acids: CASSYSAGGGNEKLFF. The CDR3 DNA reads as TGTGCCAGCAGTTACTCAGCGGGGGGTGGTAATGAAAAACTGTTTTTT.